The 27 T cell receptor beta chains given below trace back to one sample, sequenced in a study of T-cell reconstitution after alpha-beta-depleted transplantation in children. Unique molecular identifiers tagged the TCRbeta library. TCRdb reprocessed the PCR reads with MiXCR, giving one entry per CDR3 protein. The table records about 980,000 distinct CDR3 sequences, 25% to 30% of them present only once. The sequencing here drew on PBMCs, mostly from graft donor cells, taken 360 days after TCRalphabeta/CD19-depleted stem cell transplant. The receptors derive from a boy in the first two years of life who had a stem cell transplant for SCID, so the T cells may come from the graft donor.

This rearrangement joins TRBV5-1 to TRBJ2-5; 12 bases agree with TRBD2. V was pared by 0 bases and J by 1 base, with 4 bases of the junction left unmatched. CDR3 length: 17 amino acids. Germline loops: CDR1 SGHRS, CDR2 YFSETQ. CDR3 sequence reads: CASSLASTSGGQETQYF. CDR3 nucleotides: TGCGCCAGCAGCTTGGCGTCGACTAGCGGGGGCCAAGAGACCCAGTACTTC.

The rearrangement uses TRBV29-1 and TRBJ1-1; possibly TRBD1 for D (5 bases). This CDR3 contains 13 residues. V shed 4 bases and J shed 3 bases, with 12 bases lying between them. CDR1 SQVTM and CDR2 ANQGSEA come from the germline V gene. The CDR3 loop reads CSVGGKADTEAFF. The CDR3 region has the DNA TGCAGCGTTGGGGGGAAGGCGGACACTGAAGCTTTCTTT.

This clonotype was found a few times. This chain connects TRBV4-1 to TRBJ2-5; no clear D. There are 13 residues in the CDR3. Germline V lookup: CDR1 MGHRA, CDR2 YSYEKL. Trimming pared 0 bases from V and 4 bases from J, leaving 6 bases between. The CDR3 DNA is TGCGCCAGCAGCCAAGATGGACGAGAGACCCAGTACTTC. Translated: CASSQDGRETQYF.

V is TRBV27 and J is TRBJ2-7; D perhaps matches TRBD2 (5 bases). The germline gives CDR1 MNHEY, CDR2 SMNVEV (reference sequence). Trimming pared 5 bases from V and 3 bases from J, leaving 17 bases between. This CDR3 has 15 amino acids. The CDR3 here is CASSLLGFGDYEQYF. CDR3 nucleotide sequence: TGTGCCAGCAGTCTACTAGGATTTGGGGACTACGAGCAGTACTTC.

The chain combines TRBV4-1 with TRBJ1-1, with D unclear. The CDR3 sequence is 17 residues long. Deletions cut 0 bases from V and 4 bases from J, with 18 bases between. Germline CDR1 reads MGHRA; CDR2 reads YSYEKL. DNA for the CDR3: TGCGCCAGCAGCCAAGAGGGTTACAGCCAGTGGGGCACTGAAGCTTTCTTT. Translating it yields CASSQEGYSQWGTEAFF.

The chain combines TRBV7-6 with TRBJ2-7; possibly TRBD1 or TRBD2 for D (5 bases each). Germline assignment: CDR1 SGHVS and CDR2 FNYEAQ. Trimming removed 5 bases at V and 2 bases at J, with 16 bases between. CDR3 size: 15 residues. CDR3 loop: CASSLGTDRPYEQYF. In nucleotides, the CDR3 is TGTGCCAGCAGCCTGGGGACCGACCGGCCCTACGAGCAGTACTTC.

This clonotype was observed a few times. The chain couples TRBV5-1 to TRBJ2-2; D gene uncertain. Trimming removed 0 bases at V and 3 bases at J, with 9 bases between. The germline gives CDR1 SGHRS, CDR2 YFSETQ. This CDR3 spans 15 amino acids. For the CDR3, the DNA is TGCGCCAGCAGCTTGGCCCGGGCTTACACCGGGGAGCTGTTTTTT. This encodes CASSLARAYTGELFF.

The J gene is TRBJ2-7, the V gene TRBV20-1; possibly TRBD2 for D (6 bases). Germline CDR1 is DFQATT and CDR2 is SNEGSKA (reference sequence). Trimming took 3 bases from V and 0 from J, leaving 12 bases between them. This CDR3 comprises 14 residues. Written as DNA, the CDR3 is TGCAGTGCTAGTATCCGGGGGAACTCCTACGAGCAGTACTTC. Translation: CSASIRGNSYEQYF.

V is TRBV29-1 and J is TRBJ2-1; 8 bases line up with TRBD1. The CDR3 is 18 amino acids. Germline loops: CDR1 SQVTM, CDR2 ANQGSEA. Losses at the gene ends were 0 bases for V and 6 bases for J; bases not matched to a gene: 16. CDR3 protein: CSVEDLERAGGLVNEQFF. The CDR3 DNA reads TGCAGCGTTGAAGATCTGGAGCGGGCAGGGGGCCTCGTCAATGAGCAGTTCTTC.

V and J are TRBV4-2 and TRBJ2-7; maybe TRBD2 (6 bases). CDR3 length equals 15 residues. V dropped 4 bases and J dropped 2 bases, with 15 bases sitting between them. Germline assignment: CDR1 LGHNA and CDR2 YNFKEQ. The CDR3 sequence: CASSPQRLDPYEQYF. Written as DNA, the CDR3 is TGTGCCAGCAGCCCACAACGACTAGATCCCTACGAGCAGTACTTC.

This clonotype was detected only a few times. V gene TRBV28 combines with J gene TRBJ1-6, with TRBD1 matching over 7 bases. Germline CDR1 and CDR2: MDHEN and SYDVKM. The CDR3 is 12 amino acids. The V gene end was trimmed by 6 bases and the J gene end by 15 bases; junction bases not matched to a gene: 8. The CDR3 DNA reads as TGTGCCAGCAGCACTAAGGACAGGTTCCTCCACTTT. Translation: CASSTKDRFLHF. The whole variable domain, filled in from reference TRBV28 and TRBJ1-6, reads DVKVTQSSRYLVKRTGEKVFLECVQDMDHENMFWYRQDPGLGLRLIYFSYDVKMKEKGDIPEGYSVSREKKERFSLILESASTNQTSMYLCASSTKDRFLHFGNGTRLTVT.

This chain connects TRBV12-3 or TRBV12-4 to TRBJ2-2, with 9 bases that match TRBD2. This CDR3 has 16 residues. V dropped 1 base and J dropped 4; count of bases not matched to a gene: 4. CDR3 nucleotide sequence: TGTGCCAGCAGTTTAGGACTAGCGGCCTTCACCGGGGAGCTGTTTTTT. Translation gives CASSLGLAAFTGELFF.

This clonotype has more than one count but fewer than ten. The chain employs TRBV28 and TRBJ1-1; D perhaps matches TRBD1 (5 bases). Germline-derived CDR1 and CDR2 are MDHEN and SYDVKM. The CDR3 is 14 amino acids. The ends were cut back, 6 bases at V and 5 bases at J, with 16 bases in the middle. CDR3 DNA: TGTGCCAGCAGCCCCCCCGCCAGGGTGACTGAAGCTTTCTTT. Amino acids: CASSPPARVTEAFF.

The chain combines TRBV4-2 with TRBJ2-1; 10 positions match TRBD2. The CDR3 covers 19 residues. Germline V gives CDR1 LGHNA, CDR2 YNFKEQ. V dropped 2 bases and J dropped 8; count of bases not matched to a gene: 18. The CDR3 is CASSQYLAGASSGTDEQFF. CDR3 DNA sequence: TGTGCCAGCAGCCAATATCTAGCGGGGGCTTCAAGCGGGACCGATGAGCAGTTCTTC.

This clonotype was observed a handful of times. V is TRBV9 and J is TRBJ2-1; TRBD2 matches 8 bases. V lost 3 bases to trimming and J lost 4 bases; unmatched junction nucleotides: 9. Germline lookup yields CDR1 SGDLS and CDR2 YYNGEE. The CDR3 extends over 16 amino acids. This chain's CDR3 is CASSAGTSGPYNEQFF. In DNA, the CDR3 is TGTGCCAGCAGCGCAGGAACTAGCGGTCCTTACAATGAGCAGTTCTTC.

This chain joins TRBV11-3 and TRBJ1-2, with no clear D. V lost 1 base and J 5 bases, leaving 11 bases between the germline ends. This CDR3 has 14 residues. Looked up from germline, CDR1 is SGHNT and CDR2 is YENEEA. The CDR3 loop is CASSLVGREYGYTF. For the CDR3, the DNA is TGTGCCAGCAGCTTAGTTGGTCGGGAGTATGGCTACACCTTC.

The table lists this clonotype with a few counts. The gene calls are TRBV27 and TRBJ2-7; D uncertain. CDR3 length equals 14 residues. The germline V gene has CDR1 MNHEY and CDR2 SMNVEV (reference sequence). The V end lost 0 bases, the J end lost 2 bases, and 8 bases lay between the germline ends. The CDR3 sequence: CASSLSPVTYEQYF. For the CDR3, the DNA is TGTGCCAGCAGTTTATCACCAGTAACCTACGAGCAGTACTTC.

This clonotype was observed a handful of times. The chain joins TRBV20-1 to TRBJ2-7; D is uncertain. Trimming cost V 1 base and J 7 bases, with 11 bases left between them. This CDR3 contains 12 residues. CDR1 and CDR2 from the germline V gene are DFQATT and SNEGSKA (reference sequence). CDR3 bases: TGCAGTGCTAGAGCAGAGTACGAAGAGCAGTACTTC. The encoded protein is CSARAEYEEQYF.

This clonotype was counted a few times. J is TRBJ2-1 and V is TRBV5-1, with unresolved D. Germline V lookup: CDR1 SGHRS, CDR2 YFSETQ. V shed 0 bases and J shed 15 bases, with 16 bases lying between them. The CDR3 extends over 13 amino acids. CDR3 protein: CASSLVVDAFGFF. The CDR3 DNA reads TGCGCCAGCAGCTTGGTGGTCGACGCCTTCGGGTTCTTC.

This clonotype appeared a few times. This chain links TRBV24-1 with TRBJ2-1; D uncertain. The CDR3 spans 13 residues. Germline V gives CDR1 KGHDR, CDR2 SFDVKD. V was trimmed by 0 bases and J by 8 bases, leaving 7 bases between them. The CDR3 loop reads CATSDLLSDEQFF. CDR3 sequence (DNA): TGTGCCACCAGTGATTTGCTCAGTGATGAGCAGTTCTTC.

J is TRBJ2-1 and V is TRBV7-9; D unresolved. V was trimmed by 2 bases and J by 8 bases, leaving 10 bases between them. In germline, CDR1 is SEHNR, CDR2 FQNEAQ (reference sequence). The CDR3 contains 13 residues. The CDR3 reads CASSLTSVHEQFF. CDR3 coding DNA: TGTGCCAGCAGCTTAACTTCGGTCCATGAGCAGTTCTTC.

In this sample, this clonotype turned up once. The CDR3 loop is CASSPHRGPTYEQYF. In DNA form, the CDR3 reads TGTGCCAGCAGCCCCCACAGGGGTCCGACCTACGAGCAGTACTTC. The chain employs TRBV12-3 or TRBV12-4 and TRBJ2-7; 7 bases align to TRBD1. Trimming cost V 6 bases and J 2 bases; bases outside gene matches: 10. This CDR3 has 15 residues.

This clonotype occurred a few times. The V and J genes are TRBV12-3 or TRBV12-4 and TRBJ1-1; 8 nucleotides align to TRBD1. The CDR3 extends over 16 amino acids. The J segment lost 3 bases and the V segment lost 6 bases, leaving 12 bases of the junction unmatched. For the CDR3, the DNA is TGTGCCAGCAGCTCCTGGCCGGACAGGGACTACACTGAAGCTTTCTTT. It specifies CASSSWPDRDYTEAFF.

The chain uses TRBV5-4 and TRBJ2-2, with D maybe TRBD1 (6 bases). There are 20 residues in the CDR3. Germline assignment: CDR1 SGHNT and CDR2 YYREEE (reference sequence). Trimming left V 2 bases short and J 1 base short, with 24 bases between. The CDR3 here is CASSFLRDRPRNENTGELFF. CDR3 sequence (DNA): TGTGCCAGCAGCTTTTTGAGAGACAGGCCCAGGAATGAGAACACCGGGGAGCTGTTTTTT.

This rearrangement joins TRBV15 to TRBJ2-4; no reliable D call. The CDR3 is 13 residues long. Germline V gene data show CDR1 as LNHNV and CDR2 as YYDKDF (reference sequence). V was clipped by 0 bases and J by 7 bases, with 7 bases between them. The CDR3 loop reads CATSRDRHNIQYF. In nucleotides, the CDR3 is TGTGCCACCAGCAGAGATAGGCACAACATTCAGTACTTC.

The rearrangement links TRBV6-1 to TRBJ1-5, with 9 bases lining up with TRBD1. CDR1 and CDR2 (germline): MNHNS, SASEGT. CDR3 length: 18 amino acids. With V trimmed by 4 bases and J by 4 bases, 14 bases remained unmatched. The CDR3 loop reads CASSGDRGSIRVNQPQHF. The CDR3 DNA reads TGTGCCAGCAGTGGTGACAGGGGGAGCATTCGGGTTAATCAGCCCCAGCATTTT.

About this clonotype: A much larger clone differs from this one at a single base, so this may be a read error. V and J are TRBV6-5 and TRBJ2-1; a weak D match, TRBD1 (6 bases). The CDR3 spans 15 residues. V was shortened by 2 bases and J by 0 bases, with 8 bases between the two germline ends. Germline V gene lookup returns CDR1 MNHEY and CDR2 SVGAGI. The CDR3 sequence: CASSYEGGSYNEQFF. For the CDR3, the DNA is TGTGCCAGCAGTTACGAAGGGGGCTCCTACAATGAGCAGTTCTTC.